This T cell receptor (beta chain) was identified in a study of control samples from healthy donors and cancer patients. This table comes from immunoSEQ multiplex PCR, and its TCRdb copy is limited to in-frame clones, with some not included. The repertoire holds some 130,000 clones, with roughly 92% as singletons. Per germline, CDR1 SGHRS and CDR2 YFSETQ. The V end was cut by 2 bases, the J end by 0 bases, with 6 bases between. This CDR3 contains 14 residues. Material: blood. The receptor was isolated from a man younger than 35 in good health. V usage is TRBV5-1 and J usage is TRBJ1-3; D remains unclear. CDR3 residues: CASSLQLSGNTIYF. DNA of the CDR3: TGCGCCAGCAGCTTACAGCTCTCTGGAAACACCATATATTTT. Full variable domain (rest looked up from reference TRBV5-1 and TRBJ1-3): KAGVTQTPRYLIKTRGQQVTLSCSPISGHRSVSWYQQTPGQGLQFLFEYFSETQRNKGNFPGRFSGRQFSNSRSEMNVSTLELGDSALYLCASSLQLSGNTIYFGEGSWLTVV.